This passage covers 24 T cell receptor delta chains from one sample sequenced in a study of γδ T cells in repeated Plasmodium falciparum infection. Flow sorting of PBMC yielded separate Vgamma9/Vdelta2+ and Vdelta2-negative gammadelta T cell populations for bulk repertoire analysis. TCRdb processed the multiplex PCR reads again with the CATT caller. Seen here are 90,000 to 95,000 delta-chain clones, more than 0.85% observed once, and the top ten hold over 8.5%. Sequencing input: gamma-delta T cells from blood. The receptors come from a pool of human donors (malaria-infected and uninfected, not separated).

In regard to this clone: It is likely a read error: a sequence one base away is far more abundant. The sample carries other DNA sequences with the same CDR3. V and J are TRDV1 and TRDJ1; 10 nucleotides align to TRDD3. Since TCRdb gives no J gene, matching the DNA to germline was used here to assign it. Germline V lookup: CDR1 TSWWSYY, CDR2 QGS. There are 16 residues in the CDR3. After removal of 8 bases from V and 10 bases from J, the junction contained 19 bases not matched to a gene. Written as DNA, the CDR3 is TGTGCTCTTTCCTCGGGGGGGGATACGCCGGCGTTGTTACTCATCTTT. Its protein product is CALSSGGDTPALLLIF.

Note on this clone: A far larger clone is off by one base, so a read error is likely. Other DNA sequences in this sample translate to the same CDR3. The J gene has no call, while the V gene is TRDV2; TRDD3 is the table's D call and was not checked against the DNA. CDR1 is GEAIGNYY and CDR2 is EKD in the germline V gene. The CDR3 totals 18 residues. CDR3 sequence reads: CACDTGPRFPKGTDKLIF. CDR3 nucleotide sequence: TGTGCCTGTGACACCGGTCCACGGTTTCCTAAGGGCACCGATAAGCTCATCTTT.

This clone was detected many times. The mismatch at residue 6 between this DNA's translation and the TCRdb protein of a much larger clone likely reflects a read error; the protein shown is translated from the DNA. The chain is built from TRDV1 and TRDJ1, with 8 bases identical to TRDD3. TCRdb is silent on the J gene; assignment here came from matching the DNA to germline. Looked up from germline, CDR1 is TSWWSYY and CDR2 is QGS. Losses at the gene ends were 0 bases for V and 4 bases for J; bases not matched to a gene: 4. The CDR3 covers 15 residues. CDR3 DNA sequence: TGTGCTCTTGGGGAACTGTGGGATACGCGCGATAAACTCATCTTT. Amino acid sequence: CALGELWDTRDKLIF.

Regarding this clone: With only one base between it and a far larger clone, this is likely a read error. Additional DNA sequences in this sample encode the identical CDR3. The chain couples TRDV1 to TRDJ1; 7 nucleotides align to TRDD3. Germline V gene lookup returns CDR1 TSWWSYY and CDR2 QGS. The CDR3 length is 21 residues. This chain's CDR3 is CALGEISRYWGTERDTDKLIF. CDR3 coding DNA: TGCGCTCTTGGGGAAATTTCCCGCTACTGGGGAACAGAGAGGGACACCGATAAACTCATCTTT.

This clone was recorded a few times. This likely stems from a read error, as it lies one base from a far larger clone. This same CDR3 is encoded by further DNA sequences in the sample. There is no J gene call, but TRDV1 is given as the V gene; TRDD3 is the table's D call, not checked against the DNA. This CDR3 comprises 18 residues. CDR1 is TSWWSYY and CDR2 is QGS in the germline V gene. Here the CDR3 DNA reads TGTGCTCTTGGGAAACCGTACTGGGGGATAGCGGGCACCGATAAGCTCATCTTT. Its translation: CALGKPYWGIAGTDKLIF.

Notes on this clone: The TCRdb protein, from a much larger clone, departs from this DNA's translation at residue 19, likely by read error; the protein shown derives from the DNA. V usage is TRDV1 and J usage is TRDJ4; 13 bases line up with TRDD3. V shed 0 bases, J shed 6 bases, and the junction held 25 bases outside the gene matches. The CDR3 covers 22 residues. CDR1 is TSWWSYY, CDR2 QGS, per germline. CDR3 sequence reads: CALGELLHHHAVLGDTPGTLIF. The CDR3 nucleotides read TGTGCTCTTGGGGAACTATTACACCACCACGCTGTACTGGGGGATACGCCGGGAACCCTGATCTTT.

To note about this clone: A far larger clone is a single base away, which makes a read error likely. Different DNA sequences within this sample yield the same CDR3. This chain connects TRDV2 to TRDJ1, with TRDD3 matching 10 bases. The J gene, missing from TCRdb, was assigned here through DNA to germline matching. This CDR3 is 19 amino acids long. Germline CDR1 reads GEAIGNYY; CDR2 reads EKD. CDR3 nucleotide sequence: TGTGCATGTGACACCGTCATGGGGACTGGGGGATTCGCCACCGATAAACTCATCTTT. The encoded protein is CACDTVMGTGGFATDKLIF.

About this clone itself: The translation of this DNA and the TCRdb protein of a much larger clone differ at residue 11, probably owing to a read error; the protein shown here is translated from the DNA. This sequence joins TRDV1 and TRDJ1; D may be TRDD3 (5 bases). The J gene is absent in TCRdb and was assigned here via DNA matching to germline. Germline V gene sequence: CDR1 TSWWSYY, CDR2 QGS. CDR3 length equals 19 residues. Deletions cut 1 base from V and 4 bases from J, with 25 bases between. The CDR3 nucleotides read TGTGCTCTTGGGGAACATAAGGCGGACTGGAGTGCTCGGGTCGATAAACTCATCTTT. Translated, it gives CALGEHKADWSARVDKLIF.

This clone occurred a few times. TCRdb's listed protein matches a much larger clone and diverges from this DNA's translation at residue 16, likely through a read error; the protein shown comes from the DNA. This chain uses TRDV1 with TRDJ1; D is ambiguous. Matching the DNA to germline supplied the J gene, which TCRdb does not give. This CDR3 spans 25 amino acids. Trimming shortened V by 0 bases and J by 0 bases, and 38 bases separated the two germline ends. The germline gives CDR1 TSWWSYY, CDR2 QGS. The CDR3 DNA sequence: TGTGCTCTTGGGGAACTTCCATTTTCCCGGATCGTGGGAGGCGACGCGCGAAAATACACCGATAAACTCATCTTT. This encodes CALGELPFSRIVGGDARKYTDKLIF.

This clone was counted ten times or more. TCRdb lists the protein of a much larger clone for this DNA, which differs at residue 11, so this is likely a read error; the protein given here is translated from the DNA itself. The chain links TRDV2 to TRDJ2; 10 nucleotides agree with TRDD3. The CDR3 has 16 residues. CDR1 GEAIGNYY and CDR2 EKD come from the germline V gene. CDR3 DNA: TGTGCCTGTGACACCGTGGGGGATACTTTGGCAGCACAACTCTTCTTT. Amino acids: CACDTVGDTLAAQLFF.

This clone turned up a few times. A far larger clone is only one base removed, so a read error is likely. Other nucleotide sequences in the sample specify the same CDR3. Here the CDR3 reads CACDGAFLLPVLGDTPYTDKLIF. CDR3 coding DNA: TGTGCCTGTGACGGGGCCTTCCTGCTTCCTGTACTGGGGGATACCCCCTACACCGATAAACTCATCTTT. The chain has TRDV2 and TRDJ1; 12 positions match TRDD3. TCRdb lists no J gene, so it was determined here by aligning the DNA to germline. V shed 3 bases, J shed 0 bases, and the junction held 25 bases outside the gene matches. Germline V gene lookup returns CDR1 GEAIGNYY and CDR2 EKD. CDR3 size: 23 residues.

About this clone: This DNA's translation and the protein TCRdb lists, from a much larger clone, do not match at residue 11, likely due to a read error; the protein shown is translated from the DNA. For the CDR3, the DNA is TGTGCCTGTGATATCGTACTGGGGGATACGGCCAGCTCCTGGGACACCCGACAGATGTTTTTC. This gives the protein CACDIVLGDTASSWDTRQMFF. The chain has TRDV2 and TRDJ3; 13 bases line up with TRDD3. TCRdb supplies no J gene; here it was assigned by aligning the nucleotide sequence to germline. Germline V lookup: CDR1 GEAIGNYY, CDR2 EKD. The V segment lost 4 bases and the J segment 0 bases; nucleotides outside the gene matches: 11. This CDR3 is built from 21 residues.

About this clone itself: The protein given by TCRdb reflects a much larger clone and differs at residue 4 from this DNA's translation, likely from a read error; the protein shown is the DNA's translation. In DNA, the CDR3 is TGTGCTCTTAGGGACGCCTACGAATACTGGGGGCCGCTCACCGATAAACTCATCTTT. As protein: CALRDAYEYWGPLTDKLIF. The chain joins TRDV1 to TRDJ1; 8 bases are shared with TRDD3. The J gene was not available in TCRdb and was assigned here by matching the DNA to germline segments. The CDR3 consists of 19 residues. From germline, CDR1 is TSWWSYY and CDR2 QGS.

This clone turned up a few times. The protein in TCRdb stems from a much larger clone and differs at residue 9 from this DNA's translation, likely a read error; here the protein is translated from the DNA. The rearrangement links TRDV1 to TRDJ1; tentatively, D is TRDD2 (5 bases). Since TCRdb gives no J gene, matching the DNA to germline was used here to assign it. From germline, CDR1 is TSWWSYY and CDR2 QGS. This CDR3 has 20 residues. Between the trimmed V and J ends, which lost 1 base and 0 bases, there was a span of 24 bases. CDR3 amino acids: CALGEPYLAPNRAYTDKLIF. CDR3 sequence (DNA): TGTGCTCTTGGGGAACCCTACCTCGCCCCAAACAGGGCGTACACCGATAAACTCATCTTT.

This clone came up a few times. The translation of this DNA and the TCRdb protein of a much larger clone differ at residue 5, probably owing to a read error; the protein shown here is translated from the DNA. V usage is TRDV2 and J usage is TRDJ1, with 10 bases that match TRDD3. Germline V gene sequence: CDR1 GEAIGNYY, CDR2 EKD. V lost 5 bases to trimming and J lost 1 base; unmatched junction nucleotides: 30. The CDR3 is 23 residues long. The CDR3 DNA sequence: TGTGCCTGTGGCAGACACTTCCTAATGAGGGGGATACGCTCCCGGGGTTGCACCGATAAACTCATCTTT. Translated, it gives CACGRHFLMRGIRSRGCTDKLIF.

This clone showed up just a few times. TCRdb records a much larger clone's protein for this DNA, with a difference at residue 15 that likely arises from a read error; the protein given is the translation of the DNA. The chain uses TRDV2 and TRDJ1, with 8 bases lining up with TRDD3. No J gene was available from TCRdb, and it was assigned here by a germline match of the DNA. J lost 7 bases, V lost 2 bases, and 23 bases had no gene match. The CDR3 has 19 amino acids. The germline V gene encodes CDR1 GEAIGNYY and CDR2 EKD. This CDR3 is CACDSVGLGDRQSTSKLIF. DNA for the CDR3: TGTGCCTGTGACAGTGTGGGCCTGGGGGACCGACAATCCACCAGTAAACTCATCTTT.

This clone occurred many times. This sequence joins TRAV29/DV5 and TRDJ1; TRDD3 is a possible D gene (6 bases). The V and J ends lost 0 bases and 1 base respectively, with 19 bases between them. The CDR3 contains 17 residues. Germline-derived CDR1 and CDR2 are NSMFDY and ISSIKDK. CDR3 in DNA: TGTGCAGCAAGCGTTGGCCCCTGCTGGGGACCCACCGATAAACTCATCTTT. It encodes CAASVGPCWGPTDKLIF.

This clone occurred many times. A read error likely explains this, since a far larger clone differs by one base. Within the sample, other DNA sequences also encode this same CDR3. The chain links TRDV1 to TRDJ3, with TRDD3 identical over 12 bases. CDR1 TSWWSYY and CDR2 QGS come from the germline V gene. The CDR3 is 29 residues long. The CDR3 protein is CALGENPTLPWVRLTGGYPPTWDTRQMFF. The CDR3 nucleotides are TGTGCCCTTGGGGAAAATCCTACCCTCCCTTGGGTGCGTCTTACTGGGGGATACCCACCGACCTGGGACACCCGACAGATGTTTTTC.

Details on this clone: The likely explanation is a read error, given a far larger clone one base away. The identical CDR3 is also encoded by other nucleotide sequences in the sample. The chain is built from TRDV2 and TRDJ1; 8 bases are shared with TRDD3. TCRdb records no J gene; here it was assigned by comparing the DNA to germline. Germline V gene data show CDR1 as GEAIGNYY and CDR2 as EKD. This CDR3 has 16 residues. Written as DNA, the CDR3 is TGTGCATGTGAGCAACTGGGGGCCCCGTACACCGATAAACTCATCTTT. This translates into CACEQLGAPYTDKLIF.

On this clone itself: A read error likely explains this, since a far larger clone differs by one base. This same CDR3 is encoded by further DNA sequences in the sample. V is TRDV2 and J is TRDJ1; 7 bases agree with TRDD3. The junction had 15 bases not matched to a gene; V was cut back by 3 bases and J by 0 bases. Looked up from germline, CDR1 is GEAIGNYY and CDR2 is EKD. This CDR3 spans 18 amino acids. CDR3 sequence reads: CACDLLGGPLEYTDKLIF. Written as DNA, the CDR3 is TGTGCCTGTGACTTGCTGGGGGGTCCTTTGGAGTACACCGATAAACTCATCTTT.

This clone appeared a few times. A far larger clone is only one base removed, so a read error is likely. In the same sample, other DNA sequences code for this CDR3. The chain uses TRDV1 and TRDJ1; TRDD2 or TRDD3 may be the D gene (6 bases each). Trimming shortened V by 3 bases and J by 6 bases, and 26 bases separated the two germline ends. Per the germline V gene, CDR1 is TSWWSYY and CDR2 is QGS. The CDR3 sequence is 18 residues long. CDR3 amino acids: CALGEGSYLLGGRYKLIF. CDR3 nucleotide sequence: TGTGCTCTTGGGGAGGGATCCTACTTACTGGGAGGCCGGTATAAACTCATCTTT.

As concerns this clone: Only one base separates this from a far larger clonotype, so it likely reflects a read error. Other DNA sequences in this specimen translate into the identical CDR3. No J gene was called, and the V gene is TRDV1; TRDD3 is taken as the D call from the table, unchecked against the DNA. Germline V CDR1 and CDR2: TSWWSYY, QGS. The CDR3 is 23 residues long. The CDR3 loop reads CALGEFRRPSYRVGLLYTDKLIF. The CDR3 bases are TGTGCTCTTGGGGAATTCCGGCGGCCTTCCTATCGTGTCGGGCTACTCTACACCGATAAGCTCATCTTT.

To note about this clone: This DNA's translation differs at residue 3 from TCRdb's protein, which comes from a much larger clone; a read error is likely, and the protein shown is translated from the DNA. The chain has TRDV1 and TRDJ2; TRDD3 matches 7 bases. The J gene was missing in TCRdb and was found by matching the end of the DNA to germline. Germline V CDR1 and CDR2: TSWWSYY, QGS. CDR3 length equals 16 residues. CDR3 protein: CAPGGPFWALTAQLFF. The CDR3 bases are TGTGCTCCTGGGGGCCCTTTTTGGGCTTTGACAGCACAACTCTTCTTT.

In this sample, this clone turned up a few times. Only one base separates this from a far larger clonotype, so it likely reflects a read error. Other nucleotide sequences in the sample specify the same CDR3. The genes are TRDV2 and TRDJ1; unclear D gene. TCRdb does not report a J gene; here it was assigned by matching the DNA to germline references. Trimming cost V 3 bases and J 0 bases, with 16 bases left between them. CDR1 is GEAIGNYY and CDR2 is EKD in the germline V gene. This CDR3 region has 16 residues. The CDR3 bases are TGTGCCTGTGACGGGGTGACTCGATCCAACACCGATAAACTCATCTTT. The encoded protein is CACDGVTRSNTDKLIF.